What follows is one T cell receptor beta chain and its context. The antigen is undetermined. At sampling all donors were nominally healthy, likely with unrecorded immune exposures. The sample originates from a study of cytomegalovirus exposure and HLA in healthy donors. As for the study in general: Among the roughly 370 genotyped donors, about 81% were placed in the Caucasian-associated ancestry cluster. General study points: The authors later found HLA-associated TCR beta chains more clonally expanded than equally common others.

Germline V gives CDR1 SGHNT, CDR2 YYREEE (reference sequence). The CDR3 runs 14 residues. V gave up 7 bases and J gave up 1 base, with 13 bases separating them. 60 Vbeta and 13 Jbeta primers were used in PCR. Here immunoSEQ multiplex PCR was the method, and the copy in TCRdb shows in-frame clones only, minus some. Its listing shows some 56,000 clones. The sequence derives from a woman in her twenties or thirties in good health and CMV-seropositive. This sequence joins TRBV5-4 and TRBJ2-3; D possibly corresponds to TRBD2 (6 bases). Sequencing was done on a sample of PBMCs. The CDR3 nucleotides read TGTGCCAGCTCGGAGGGCAGCCGCACAGATACGCAGTATTTT. Encoded protein: CASSEGSRTDTQYF.